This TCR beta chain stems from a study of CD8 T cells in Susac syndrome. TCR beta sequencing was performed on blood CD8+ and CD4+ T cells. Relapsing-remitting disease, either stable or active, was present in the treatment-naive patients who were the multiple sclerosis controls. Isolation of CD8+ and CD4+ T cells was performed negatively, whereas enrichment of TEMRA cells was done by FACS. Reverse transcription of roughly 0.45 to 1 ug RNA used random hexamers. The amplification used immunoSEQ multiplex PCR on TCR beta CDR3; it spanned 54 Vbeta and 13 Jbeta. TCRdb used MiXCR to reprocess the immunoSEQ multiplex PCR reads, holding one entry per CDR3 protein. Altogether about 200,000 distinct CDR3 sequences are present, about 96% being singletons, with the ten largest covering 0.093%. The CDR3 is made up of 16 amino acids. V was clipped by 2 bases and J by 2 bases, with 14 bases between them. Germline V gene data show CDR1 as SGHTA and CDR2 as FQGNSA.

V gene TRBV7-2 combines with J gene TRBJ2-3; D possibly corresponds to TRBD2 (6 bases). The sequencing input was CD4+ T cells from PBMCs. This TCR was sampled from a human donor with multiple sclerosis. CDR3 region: CASSLQEAGSTDTQYF. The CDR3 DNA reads TGTGCCAGCAGCTTACAAGAGGCGGGGTCCACAGATACGCAGTATTTT.